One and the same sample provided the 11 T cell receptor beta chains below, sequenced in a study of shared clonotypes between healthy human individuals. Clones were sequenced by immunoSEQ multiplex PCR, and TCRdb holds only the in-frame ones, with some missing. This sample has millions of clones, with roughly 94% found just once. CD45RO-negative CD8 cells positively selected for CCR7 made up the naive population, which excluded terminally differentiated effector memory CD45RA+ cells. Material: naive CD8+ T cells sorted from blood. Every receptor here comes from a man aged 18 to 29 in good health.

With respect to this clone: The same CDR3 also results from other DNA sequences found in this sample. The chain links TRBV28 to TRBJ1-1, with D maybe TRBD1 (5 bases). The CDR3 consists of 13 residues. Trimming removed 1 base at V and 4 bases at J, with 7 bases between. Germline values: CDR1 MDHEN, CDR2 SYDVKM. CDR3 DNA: TGTGCCAGCAGTTTATTGGGGGGCACTGAAGCTTTCTTT. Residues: CASSLLGGTEAFF. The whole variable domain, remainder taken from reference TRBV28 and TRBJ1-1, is DVKVTQSSRYLVKRTGEKVFLECVQDMDHENMFWYRQDPGLGLRLIYFSYDVKMKEKGDIPEGYSVSREKKERFSLILESASTNQTSMYLCASSLLGGTEAFFGQGTRLTVV.

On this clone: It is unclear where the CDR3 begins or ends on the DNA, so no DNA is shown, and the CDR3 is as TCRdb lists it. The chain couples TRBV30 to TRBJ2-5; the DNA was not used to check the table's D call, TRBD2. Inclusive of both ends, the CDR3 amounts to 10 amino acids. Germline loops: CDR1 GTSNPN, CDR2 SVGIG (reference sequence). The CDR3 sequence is CAWGLGAEYF.

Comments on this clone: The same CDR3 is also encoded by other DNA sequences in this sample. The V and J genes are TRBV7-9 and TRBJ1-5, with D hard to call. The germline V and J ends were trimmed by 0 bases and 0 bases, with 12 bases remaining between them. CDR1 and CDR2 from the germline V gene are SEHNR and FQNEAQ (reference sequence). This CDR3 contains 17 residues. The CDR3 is CASSLAWGVDSNQPQHF. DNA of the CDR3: TGTGCCAGCAGCTTAGCGTGGGGAGTAGATAGCAATCAGCCCCAGCATTTT. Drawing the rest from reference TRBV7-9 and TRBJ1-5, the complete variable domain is DTGVSQNPRHKITKRGQNVTFRCDPISEHNRLYWYRQTLGQGPEFLTYFQNEAQLEKSRLLSDRFSAERPKGSFSTLEIQRTEQGDSAMYLCASSLAWGVDSNQPQHFGDGTRLSIL.

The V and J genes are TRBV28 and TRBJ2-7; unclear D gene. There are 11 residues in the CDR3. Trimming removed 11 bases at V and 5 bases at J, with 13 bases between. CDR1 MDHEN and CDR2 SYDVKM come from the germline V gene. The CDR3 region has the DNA TGTGCCTCTAGAGGTGGGAACGAGCAGTACTTC. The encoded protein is CASRGGNEQYF.

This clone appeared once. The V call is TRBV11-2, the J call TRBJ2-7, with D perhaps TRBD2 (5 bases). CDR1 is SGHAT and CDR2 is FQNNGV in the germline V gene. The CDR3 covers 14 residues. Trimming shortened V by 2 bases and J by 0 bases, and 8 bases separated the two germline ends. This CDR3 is CASSLIAYSYEQYF. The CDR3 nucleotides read TGTGCCAGCAGCTTAATAGCGTACTCCTACGAGCAGTACTTC.

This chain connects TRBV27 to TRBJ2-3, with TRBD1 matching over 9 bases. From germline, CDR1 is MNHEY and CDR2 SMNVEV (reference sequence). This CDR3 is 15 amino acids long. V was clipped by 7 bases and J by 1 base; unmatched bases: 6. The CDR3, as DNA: TGTGCCAGCAAGGACAGGGGATATGGCACAGATACGCAGTATTTT. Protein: CASKDRGYGTDTQYF.

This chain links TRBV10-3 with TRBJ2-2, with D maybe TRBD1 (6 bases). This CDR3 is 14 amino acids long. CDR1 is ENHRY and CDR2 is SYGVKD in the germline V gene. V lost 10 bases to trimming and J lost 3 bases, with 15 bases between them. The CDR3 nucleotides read TGTGCCACTTTGCAGGGGACGGACACCGGGGAGCTGTTTTTT. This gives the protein CATLQGTDTGELFF.

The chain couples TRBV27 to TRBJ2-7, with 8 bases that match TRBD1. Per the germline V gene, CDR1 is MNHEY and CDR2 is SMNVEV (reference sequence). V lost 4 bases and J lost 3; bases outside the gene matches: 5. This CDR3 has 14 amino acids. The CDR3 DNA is TGTGCCAGCAGTTCGGGACAGGATCTCTACGAGCAGTACTTC. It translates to CASSSGQDLYEQYF.

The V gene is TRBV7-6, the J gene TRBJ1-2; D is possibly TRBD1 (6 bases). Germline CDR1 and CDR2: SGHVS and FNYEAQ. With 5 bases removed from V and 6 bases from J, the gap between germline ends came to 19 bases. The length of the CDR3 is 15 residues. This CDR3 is CASSPLPEGVDGYTF. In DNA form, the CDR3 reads TGTGCCAGCAGCCCGCTCCCCGAGGGGGTGGATGGCTACACCTTC. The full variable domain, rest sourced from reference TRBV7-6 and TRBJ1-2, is GAGVSQSPRYKVTKRGQDVALRCDPISGHVSLYWYRQALGQGPEFLTYFNYEAQQDKSGLPNDRFSAERPEGSISTLTIQRTEQRDSAMYRCASSPLPEGVDGYTFGSGTRLTVV.

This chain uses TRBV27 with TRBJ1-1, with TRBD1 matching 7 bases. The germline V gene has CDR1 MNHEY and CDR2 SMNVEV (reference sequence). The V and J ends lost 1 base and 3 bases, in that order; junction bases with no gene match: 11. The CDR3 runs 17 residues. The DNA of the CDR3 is TGTGCCAGCAGTTTATTAGTGAGGGGGCGAAGGGACACTGAAGCTTTCTTT. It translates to CASSLLVRGRRDTEAFF.

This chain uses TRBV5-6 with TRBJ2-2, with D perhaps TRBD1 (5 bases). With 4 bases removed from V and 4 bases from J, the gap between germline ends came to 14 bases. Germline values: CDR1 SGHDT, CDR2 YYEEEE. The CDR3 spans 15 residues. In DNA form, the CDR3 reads TGTGCCAGCAGCCCTGGTGGGGCCTCCACCGGGGAGCTGTTTTTT. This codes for CASSPGGASTGELFF.